What follows is one TCR beta chain and its context. The antigen is undetermined. MiXCR, run by TCRdb on the 5' RACE reads, gives a single entry per CDR3 protein. Here the sample spans hundreds of thousands of distinct CDR3 sequences, 15% to 20% being singletons. The sample is drawn from a study of T-cell memory formation after mild COVID-19. Study-wide results and limits: Day 15 to 85 contracting clones showed balanced CD4/CD8; later expanders leaned CD4+.

The germline V gene encodes CDR1 LNHDA and CDR2 SQIVND (reference sequence). The CDR3 extends over 15 amino acids. Trimming left V 4 bases short and J 6 bases short, with 15 bases between. Material: PBMCs or a T cell subset sorted from them (not recorded which). This TCR came from an adult woman who had mild COVID-19 (a few samples of this study predate the infection). Cell type and time point are not known. The V call is TRBV19, the J call TRBJ2-2; perhaps TRBD2 as D (6 bases). Written as DNA, the CDR3 is TGTGCCAGTAGTAACACTGCGGGGATACCCGGGGAGCTGTTTTTT. It is translated as CASSNTAGIPGELFF.